One sample yielded the 30 T cell receptor beta chains listed below, sequenced in a study of blood T cells in healthy people across ages. It was with a sample-barcoded 5' primer and a J-beta primer mix that a second PCR of roughly 7 to 12 cycles was run. TCRdb ran MiXCR on the 5' RACE reads and lists one entry per CDR3 protein. Among approximately 820,000 distinct CDR3 sequences listed, under 45% were seen once. Sequencing was carried out using blood. The receptors shown here come from a man in his sixties in good health.

The table lists this clonotype with a few counts. The chain carries TRBV29-1 and TRBJ2-7; D possibly corresponds to TRBD1 (6 bases). The CDR3 consists of 13 residues. Germline assignment: CDR1 SQVTM and CDR2 ANQGSEA. V was clipped by 8 bases and J by 3 bases, with 17 bases between them. CDR3 DNA sequence: TGCAGCTATACCGGGACACTTGACTACGAGCAGTACTTC. Protein: CSYTGTLDYEQYF.

The gene calls are TRBV12-3 or TRBV12-4 and TRBJ2-1; 9 positions agree with TRBD2. Gene TRBJ2-7 matches the end of the DNA better, so the J call may be wrong. The CDR3 has 13 residues. The CDR3 loop is CATQRGVHNEQYF. CDR3 bases: TGTGCCACACAGCGGGGGGTCCACAATGAGCAGTACTTC.

A note on this clonotype: A clone one base away is much larger, so this may be a read error. The chain joins TRBV25-1 to TRBJ2-5; 10 bases match TRBD2. Per the germline V gene, CDR1 is MGHDK and CDR2 is SYGVNS. The CDR3 covers 15 residues. The trim removed 3 bases at V and 11 bases at J, leaving 12 bases unmatched. CDR3 DNA: TGTGCCAGCAGTGACATAGCGGGGGGCTACAATGAGCAGTACTTC. The encoded protein is CASSDIAGGYNEQYF.

The genes are TRBV6-6 and TRBJ1-5, with D perhaps matching TRBD1 (5 bases). There are 16 residues in the CDR3. V lost 0 bases, J lost 3 bases, and 12 bases lay in between. Germline CDR1 and CDR2: MNHNY and SVGAGI (reference sequence). The CDR3 loop reads CASSYSLQGFNQPQHF. In nucleotides, the CDR3 is TGTGCCAGCAGTTACTCGCTTCAGGGATTCAATCAGCCCCAGCATTTT.

A few counts support this clonotype. This chain links TRBV18 with TRBJ2-4; D tentatively fits TRBD1 or TRBD2 (5 bases each). Trimming took off 6 bases at V and 13 bases at J, with 19 bases between the two ends. CDR1 KGHSH and CDR2 LQKENI come from the germline V gene. There are 13 residues in the CDR3. Here the CDR3 DNA reads TGTGCCAGCTCCCAAGGGACCTCTTCGGAACAGTACTTC. It codes for CASSQGTSSEQYF. The complete variable domain, with remaining parts taken from reference TRBV18 and TRBJ2-4, reads NAGVMQNPRHLVRRRGQEARLRCSPMKGHSHVYWYRQLPEEGLKFMVYLQKENIIDESGMPKERFSAEFPKEGPSILRIQQVVRGDSAAYFCASSQGTSSEQYFGAGTRLSVL.

The J gene is TRBJ1-4, the V gene TRBV18, with TRBD1 identical over 7 bases. CDR1 is KGHSH, CDR2 LQKENI, per germline. CDR3 length equals 15 residues. Trimming removed 3 bases from V and 6 bases from J; junction bases left unmatched: 7. Here the CDR3 DNA reads TGTGCCAGCTCACCTTCGTCCAGGGGGGATGAAAAACTGTTTTTT. It yields the protein CASSPSSRGDEKLFF.

The CDR3 loop reads CASSLVGDLNEQFF. The DNA of the CDR3 is TGTGCCAGCAGCTTAGTTGGGGACCTAAATGAGCAGTTCTTC. This chain connects TRBV13 to TRBJ2-1, with D perhaps assigned TRBD1 or TRBD2 (5 bases each). The CDR3 length is 14 residues. From germline, CDR1 is PRHDT and CDR2 FYEKMQ (reference sequence). V lost 1 base to trimming and J lost 7 bases, with 11 bases between them.

On this clonotype: An end of the junction does not agree with germline; a read error may underlie this. The chain has TRBV28 and TRBJ2-4; perhaps TRBD2 as D (6 bases). Germline V gene sequence: CDR1 MDHEN, CDR2 SYDVKM. The CDR3 consists of 15 residues. DNA of the CDR3: TGTGCCGGCAGTCCCTGGGGAGACCCGGGAGACATTCAGTACTTC. This translates into CAGSPWGDPGDIQYF.

The chain uses TRBV12-3 or TRBV12-4 and TRBJ2-5; D tentatively reads TRBD1 or TRBD2 (5 bases each). The J call may not be correct, given that the DNA end is closer to TRBJ2-7. CDR3 size: 15 residues. The CDR3 sequence is CASSFGTTVSYEQYF. CDR3 nucleotide sequence: TGTGCCAGCAGTTTTGGGACGACAGTAAGCTACGAGCAGTACTTC.

The chain carries TRBV30 and TRBJ2-5; tentatively, D is TRBD1 or TRBD2 (6 bases each). V gave up 1 base and J gave up 7 bases, with 22 bases separating them. The germline CDR1 and CDR2 sequences are GTSNPN and SVGIG (reference sequence). The CDR3 runs 16 residues. CDR3 nucleotides: TGTGCCTGGAGTGAACTTGACGGGGGCCTTCGTGGGACCCAGTACTTC. Translation: CAWSELDGGLRGTQYF.

This clonotype was observed a handful of times. The chain links TRBV12-3 or TRBV12-4 to TRBJ1-2; D call uncertain. This CDR3 comprises 12 residues. Trimming stripped 5 bases from V and 7 bases from J, with 11 bases between. CDR3 nucleotides: TGTGCCAGCAGTCCCGTAGGGAGTGGCTACACCTTC. It translates to CASSPVGSGYTF.

This clonotype was observed once. At one of its ends the junction is not consistent with the germline gene, which may arise from a read error. The chain combines TRBV27 with TRBJ2-1; 7 bases are shared with TRBD1. This CDR3 region has 11 residues. Germline V CDR1 and CDR2: MNHEY, SMNVEV (reference sequence). CDR3 sequence reads: CASSNRGEQLF. The CDR3 DNA follows: TGTGCCAGCAGTAACAGGGGTGAGCAGTTATTC.

The V call is TRBV6-2 or TRBV6-3, the J call TRBJ2-7; 12 bases are shared with TRBD2. This CDR3 region has 16 residues. V was pared by 6 bases and J by 2 bases, with 8 bases of the junction left unmatched. CDR1 and CDR2 (germline): MNHEY, SVGEGT. The CDR3 region has the DNA TGTGCCAGCAGCCGGGTGCGGACTAGCGGGGCCTACGAGCAGTACTTC. Translation gives CASSRVRTSGAYEQYF.

In its sample, this clonotype was seen many times. The chain couples TRBV29-1 to TRBJ2-1; 14 bases align to TRBD2. This CDR3 is built from 15 residues. Per germline, CDR1 SQVTM and CDR2 ANQGSEA. CDR3 residues: CSTTLGTSGGNEQFF. In DNA, the CDR3 is TGCAGTACCACCTTGGGGACTAGCGGGGGCAATGAGCAGTTCTTC.

The chain uses TRBV7-9 and TRBJ1-4; 9 bases map to TRBD1. Germline V gives CDR1 SEHNR, CDR2 FQNEAQ (reference sequence). The CDR3 is 15 amino acids. J gave up 11 bases and V 5 bases, and 12 bases lay outside the gene matches. CDR3 nucleotide sequence: TGTGCCAGCAGCGGTCTCGGGACAGGGCCAGTCAAACTGTTTTTT. Protein sequence: CASSGLGTGPVKLFF.

The V call is TRBV6-6, the J call TRBJ2-5; D is unresolved. The CDR3 sequence is 14 residues long. Germline V gene data show CDR1 as MNHNY and CDR2 as SVGAGI (reference sequence). With 6 bases removed from V and 11 bases from J, the gap between germline ends came to 22 bases. The CDR3 DNA reads TGTGCCAGCAGCTACGCCCCCTGGACGTCTCAGCAGTACTTC. Its protein product is CASSYAPWTSQQYF.

This clonotype occurred a few times. The CDR3, as DNA: TGTGCCAGCAGTCAGACACAGAACACTGAAGCTTTCTTT. Translation: CASSQTQNTEAFF. The V call is TRBV12-3 or TRBV12-4, the J call TRBJ1-1; D is unresolved. The length of the CDR3 is 13 residues. Trimming pared 5 bases from V and 1 base from J, leaving 8 bases between.

This clonotype was recorded at least ten times. The chain uses TRBV28 and TRBJ2-3; D gene unclear. Germline CDR1 is MDHEN and CDR2 is SYDVKM. The CDR3 has 13 residues. The ends were cut back, 6 bases at V and 10 bases at J, with 17 bases in the middle. The CDR3 sequence: CASRRSGPPAQYF. CDR3 sequence (DNA): TGTGCCAGCAGAAGATCCGGGCCGCCGGCGCAGTATTTT. The whole variable domain, remainder taken from reference TRBV28 and TRBJ2-3, is DVKVTQSSRYLVKRTGEKVFLECVQDMDHENMFWYRQDPGLGLRLIYFSYDVKMKEKGDIPEGYSVSREKKERFSLILESASTNQTSMYLCASRRSGPPAQYFGPGTRLTVL.

This clonotype was picked up a small number of times. The V and J genes are TRBV6-2 or TRBV6-3 and TRBJ1-5, with a possible D match to TRBD1 (5 bases). Germline V gives CDR1 MNHEY, CDR2 SVGEGT. The CDR3 contains 15 residues. The V and J ends lost 2 bases and 6 bases respectively, with 14 bases between them. CDR3 sequence (DNA): TGTGCCAGCAGTTACCGGGGGAATCGTACTCAGCCCCAGCATTTT. Translated, it gives CASSYRGNRTQPQHF.

This clonotype was counted only a few times. Germline and junction disagree at one end, which may indicate a read error. This chain links TRBV6-1 with TRBJ2-3; unclear D gene. CDR1 is MNHNS and CDR2 is SASEGT in the germline V gene. The CDR3 length is 15 residues. CDR3 in amino acids: CASIEGRRVADTQYF. The CDR3 nucleotides are TGTGCCAGCATTGAAGGGCGTCGGGTCGCAGATACGCAGTATTTT.

This chain links TRBV4-3 with TRBJ2-4; D gene unclear. The J call is doubtful: the DNA matches TRBJ2-7 better. Germline CDR1 LGHNA, CDR2 YSLEER. The CDR3 covers 13 residues. The CDR3 sequence: CASSQWTRYEQYF. DNA for the CDR3: TGCGCCAGCAGCCAGTGGACGAGATACGAGCAGTACTTC.

The gene calls are TRBV3-1 and TRBJ1-6, with D hard to call. With 3 bases removed from V and 0 bases from J, the gap between germline ends came to 12 bases. CDR3 length: 17 residues. In germline, CDR1 is LGHDT, CDR2 YNNKEL (reference sequence). The CDR3 DNA reads as TGTGCCAGCAGCCAGAGACTGGGGAGCTCCTATAATTCACCCCTCCACTTT. This gives the protein CASSQRLGSSYNSPLHF.

In regard to this clonotype: One end of the junction fails to match germline, which may point to a read error. The chain links TRBV7-2 to TRBJ2-1; tentatively, D is TRBD2 (7 bases). The CDR3 has 15 amino acids. The germline V gene encodes CDR1 SGHTA and CDR2 FQGNSA. The CDR3: CAGSNSGGPYNEQFF. CDR3 bases: TGTGCCGGCAGCAATTCGGGGGGCCCCTACAATGAGCAGTTCTTC.

This clonotype was found a few times. In DNA, the CDR3 is TGCAGTGCTAGGGAGAGGGACCACTACAATGAGCAGTTCTTC. This codes for CSARERDHYNEQFF. The J gene is TRBJ2-1, the V gene TRBV20-1, with D perhaps being TRBD1 or TRBD2 (5 bases each). V lost 3 bases, J lost 3 bases, and 12 bases lay in between. CDR3 length equals 14 residues. Germline V gene lookup returns CDR1 DFQATT and CDR2 SNEGSKA (reference sequence).

This clonotype was recorded a few times. The chain has TRBV5-1 and TRBJ2-1, with D possibly being TRBD2 (5 bases). Germline V lookup: CDR1 SGHRS, CDR2 YFSETQ. With 0 bases removed from V and 12 bases from J, the gap between germline ends came to 19 bases. The CDR3 is made up of 15 amino acids. CDR3 protein: CASSLGGQETYGQFF. The CDR3 DNA follows: TGCGCCAGCAGCTTGGGCGGGCAGGAGACTTATGGGCAGTTCTTC.

The chain links TRBV4-2 to TRBJ2-7; 10 bases are shared with TRBD2. The CDR3 loop spans 16 amino acids. Germline CDR1 and CDR2: LGHNA and YNFKEQ. The trim removed 0 bases at V and 7 bases at J, leaving 9 bases unmatched. In DNA, the CDR3 is TGTGCCAGCAGCCAAGAGCCCGTAGCGGGGGGTCTGGAGCAGTACTTC. Its protein is CASSQEPVAGGLEQYF.

For this clonotype: This may be a read error, as it is one base from a much larger clone. The gene calls are TRBV10-3 and TRBJ2-5; 7 nucleotides line up with TRBD2. The end of the DNA aligns better with TRBJ2-7, so the J call may be wrong. The CDR3 runs 13 residues. From germline, CDR1 is ENHRY and CDR2 SYGVKD. The CDR3: CAISERDYTEQYF. CDR3 coding DNA: TGTGCCATCAGTGAGAGGGACTATACCGAGCAGTACTTC.

This clonotype was counted only a few times. The chain couples TRBV27 to TRBJ2-4, with 9 bases that match TRBD1. This CDR3 has 15 residues. CDR1 MNHEY and CDR2 SMNVEV come from the germline V gene (reference sequence). The ends lost 6 bases at V and 4 bases at J; junction bases unmatched: 7. The CDR3 here is CASSSPTGGKNIQYF. The CDR3, as DNA: TGTGCCAGCAGCTCCCCGACAGGGGGAAAAAACATTCAGTACTTC.

This clonotype was observed a few times. This rearrangement joins TRBV20-1 to TRBJ2-4; no firm D call. The better agreement between TRBJ2-7 and the DNA end casts doubt on the J call. This CDR3 region has 12 residues. Germline loops: CDR1 DFQATT, CDR2 SNEGSKA (reference sequence). CDR3 region: CSARDVSAEQYF. CDR3 bases: TGCAGTGCTAGGGACGTCTCGGCCGAGCAGTACTTC.

This clonotype was counted between two and nine times. The rearrangement uses TRBV13 and TRBJ2-6; 7 nucleotides match TRBD1. CDR3 length: 16 amino acids. V lost 3 bases to trimming and J lost 0 bases; unmatched junction nucleotides: 2. CDR1 PRHDT and CDR2 FYEKMQ come from the germline V gene (reference sequence). CDR3 DNA sequence: TGTGCCAGCAGCTTTGACAGGGTCTCTGGGGCCAACGTCCTGACTTTC. Amino acid sequence: CASSFDRVSGANVLTF.